Below, 19 T cell receptor beta chains from the same sample are listed, as sequenced in a study of blood T cell repertoires in COVID-19. TCRdb keeps only in-frame clones here, not all; method: immunoSEQ multiplex PCR. The sample gives 150,000 to 200,000 clones, around 90% of which show up once; 0.53% is in the top ten. Sequencing used peripheral blood. These receptors all come from a man over 45 with acute or convalescent COVID-19.

This clone was seen just once. The CDR3 is CASRGGPWQPQHF. The CDR3 nucleotides are TGTGCCAGCCGGGGGGGGCCCTGGCAGCCCCAGCATTTT. This rearrangement joins TRBV27 to TRBJ1-5; possibly TRBD1 for D (6 bases). Germline V lookup: CDR1 MNHEY, CDR2 SMNVEV (reference sequence). The CDR3 loop spans 13 amino acids. V lost 8 bases, J lost 7 bases, and 15 bases lay in between.

The chain uses TRBV7-9 and TRBJ2-3; D perhaps matches TRBD2 (5 bases). This CDR3 spans 16 amino acids. With 1 base removed from V and 3 bases from J, the gap between germline ends came to 14 bases. Per germline, CDR1 SEHNR and CDR2 FQNEAQ (reference sequence). CDR3 nucleotides: TGTGCCAGCAGCTTAGGGGAGTACCACCGGACAGATACGCAGTATTTT. Translated, it gives CASSLGEYHRTDTQYF.

The chain joins TRBV6-1 to TRBJ1-2, with D possibly matching TRBD1 (5 bases). V was cut by 2 bases and J by 0 bases, with 10 bases left in between. CDR1 and CDR2 from the germline V gene are MNHNS and SASEGT. The CDR3 runs to 15 residues. This CDR3 is CASSERQYPNYGYTF. For the CDR3, the DNA is TGTGCCAGCAGTGAAAGACAGTACCCTAACTATGGCTACACCTTC.

In this sample, this clone turned up a few times. This rearrangement joins TRBV7-8 to TRBJ2-2, with TRBD2 as a possible D gene (6 bases). Deletions cut 5 bases from V and 2 bases from J, with 18 bases between. This CDR3 contains 17 residues. Germline V gene data show CDR1 as SGHVS and CDR2 as FQNEAQ. The CDR3 coding sequence is TGTGCCAGCAGCGGCGGGCGGGGCGGACAAAACACCGGGGAGCTGTTTTTT. Translated, it gives CASSGGRGGQNTGELFF.

The J gene is TRBJ2-3, the V gene TRBV12-5; unclear D gene. V lost 2 bases and J 2 bases, leaving 17 bases between the germline ends. From germline, CDR1 is LGHNT and CDR2 FRNRAP. This CDR3 contains 17 residues. CDR3 sequence reads: CASGLYRSLDDTDTQYF. The CDR3 bases are TGTGCTAGTGGTTTGTACAGATCACTGGATGACACAGATACGCAGTATTTT.

DNA for the CDR3: TGTGCCAGCAGTTGGGGACAGGGGTATGATCAGCCCCAGCATTTT. Its translation is CASSWGQGYDQPQHF. The chain employs TRBV7-9 and TRBJ1-5; 10 bases map to TRBD1. J was trimmed by 5 bases and V by 6 bases; bases with no gene match: 7. There are 15 residues in the CDR3. Germline V CDR1 and CDR2: SEHNR, FQNEAQ (reference sequence).

This sequence joins TRBV16 and TRBJ2-1; D is possibly TRBD2 (6 bases). CDR1 is KGHSY and CDR2 is FQNENV in the germline V gene. CDR3 length: 15 amino acids. Trimming took off 6 bases at V and 2 bases at J, with 14 bases between the two ends. The DNA for the CDR3 is TGTGCCAGCAGTTTCGGGAGTCTGCCCTACAATGAGCAGTTCTTC. Translated: CASSFGSLPYNEQFF.

The chain is built from TRBV7-9 and TRBJ2-5; D possibly corresponds to TRBD1 (5 bases). V was clipped by 5 bases and J by 4 bases, with 14 bases between them. From germline, CDR1 is SEHNR and CDR2 FQNEAQ (reference sequence). There are 14 residues in the CDR3. CDR3 bases: TGTGCCAGCAGCACCGTTGCAGGGTCAGAGACCCAGTACTTC. As protein: CASSTVAGSETQYF.

The V gene is TRBV5-1, the J gene TRBJ2-4, with TRBD2 matching 13 bases. V lost 4 bases to trimming and J lost 0 bases; unmatched junction nucleotides: 10. Germline V gene sequence: CDR1 SGHRS, CDR2 YFSETQ. The CDR3 runs 19 residues. The CDR3 DNA sequence: TGCGCCAGCAGCCCACCGGGACTAGCGGGATTACTAGCCAAAAACATTCAGTACTTC. It encodes CASSPPGLAGLLAKNIQYF.

The J gene is TRBJ2-1, the V gene TRBV9; D is uncertain. The V gene lost 0 bases and the J gene lost 9 bases, with 13 bases spanning the gap. CDR3 length equals 14 residues. CDR1 and CDR2 (germline): SGDLS, YYNGEE. In DNA form, the CDR3 reads TGTGCCAGCAGCGTAGGCTATACCGTGAGTGAGCAGTTCTTC. Translation: CASSVGYTVSEQFF.

This sequence joins TRBV7-9 and TRBJ2-5, with TRBD2 identical over 8 bases. Unmatched junction bases numbered 7, after V lost 5 bases and J lost 5 bases. The germline CDR1 and CDR2 sequences are SEHNR and FQNEAQ (reference sequence). The CDR3 is 14 residues long. CDR3: CASSHPGGLETQYF. The CDR3 DNA reads as TGTGCCAGCAGCCACCCGGGGGGGCTGGAGACCCAGTACTTC.

This chain links TRBV5-3 with TRBJ1-4; D ambiguous. TRBV5-3 is annotated as an ORF whose role is uncertain. V was pared by 1 base and J by 9 bases, with 13 bases between. The CDR3 contains 14 residues. CDR3 protein: CARSLPREVKKLFF. The DNA for the CDR3 is TGTGCCAGAAGCTTGCCCAGAGAGGTGAAAAAACTGTTTTTT.

The chain has TRBV6-6 and TRBJ2-3, with D tentatively TRBD1 (6 bases). CDR1 and CDR2 (germline): MNHNY, SVGAGI (reference sequence). The V end lost 10 bases, the J end lost 0 bases, and 11 bases lay between the germline ends. CDR3 length equals 13 residues. CDR3 nucleotide sequence: TGTGCCATCCGGACAGAGAGCACAGATACGCAGTATTTT. Amino acids: CAIRTESTDTQYF.

The chain couples TRBV28 to TRBJ1-1; 11 positions agree with TRBD1. V was pared by 6 bases and J by 0 bases, with 6 bases of the junction left unmatched. CDR3 length: 16 amino acids. Germline CDR1 reads MDHEN; CDR2 reads SYDVKM. CDR3 sequence reads: CASSRTGGIVNTEAFF. DNA for the CDR3: TGTGCCAGCAGCCGGACAGGGGGCATCGTGAACACTGAAGCTTTCTTT. Using reference TRBV28 and TRBJ1-1 for the parts outside the CDR3, the full variable domain is DVKVTQSSRYLVKRTGEKVFLECVQDMDHENMFWYRQDPGLGLRLIYFSYDVKMKEKGDIPEGYSVSREKKERFSLILESASTNQTSMYLCASSRTGGIVNTEAFFGQGTRLTVV.

The chain uses TRBV6-5 and TRBJ1-1; possibly TRBD1 for D (6 bases). From germline, CDR1 is MNHEY and CDR2 SVGAGI. The CDR3 sequence is 13 residues long. Trimming removed 4 bases from V and 2 bases from J, with 8 bases in between. CDR3 sequence: CASSSQGNTEAFF. CDR3 DNA sequence: TGTGCCAGCAGTTCACAGGGAAACACTGAAGCTTTCTTT.

The rearrangement uses TRBV3-1 (or the pseudogene TRBV3-2) and TRBJ2-3, with D possibly TRBD2 on 6 matching bases. Per germline, CDR1 LGHDT and CDR2 YNNKEL (reference sequence). The CDR3 sequence is 17 residues long. Trimming took 4 bases from V and 2 from J, leaving 19 bases between them. The DNA for the CDR3 is TGTGCCAGCAGCCTCACTCGGGGGAGTGAGTCCACAGATACGCAGTATTTT. This translates into CASSLTRGSESTDTQYF.

The rearrangement links TRBV5-1 to TRBJ2-3, with D possibly being TRBD2 (5 bases). Germline V gene lookup returns CDR1 SGHRS and CDR2 YFSETQ. The CDR3 is 16 amino acids. V lost 0 bases, J lost 1 base, and 12 bases lay in between. The CDR3 sequence: CASSLETLGGTDTQYF. CDR3 nucleotides: TGCGCCAGCAGCTTGGAAACCCTGGGAGGCACAGATACGCAGTATTTT.

A remark on this clone: This specimen includes other DNA sequences encoding the same CDR3. The genes are TRBV9 and TRBJ1-2; 8 bases match TRBD1. V lost 3 bases, J lost 4 bases, and 2 bases stayed unmatched. The CDR3 sequence is 13 residues long. From germline, CDR1 is SGDLS and CDR2 YYNGEE. CDR3 residues: CASSATGGYGYTF. CDR3 nucleotide sequence: TGTGCCAGCAGCGCCACAGGGGGCTATGGCTACACCTTC.

The chain employs TRBV4-1 and TRBJ2-4, with 12 nucleotides matching TRBD2. The CDR3 runs 18 residues. The V and J ends lost 3 bases and 0 bases, in that order; junction bases with no gene match: 6. The germline V gene encodes CDR1 MGHRA and CDR2 YSYEKL. The CDR3 protein is CASSHGLAGGLAKNIQYF. CDR3 DNA sequence: TGCGCCAGCAGCCACGGGCTAGCGGGGGGGCTAGCCAAAAACATTCAGTACTTC.